The 20 T cell receptor beta chains in this list originate from one sample, sequenced in a study of T cells after yellow fever vaccination. MiXCR, applied by TCRdb to the 5' RACE reads, yields one record per CDR3 protein. The table lists about 75,000 distinct CDR3 sequences, roughly 7% of them singletons, with approximately 30% in the top ten. Sequencing was performed on CD8+ T cells sorted from PBMCs, taken around 10 days after the first yellow fever vaccination. These receptors were collected from a young man who received the YFV17D yellow fever vaccine.

This clonotype has a count of ten or more. The V and J genes are TRBV4-1 and TRBJ2-5; TRBD2 agrees at 7 bases. Germline V gene lookup returns CDR1 MGHRA and CDR2 YSYEKL. The CDR3 is 15 amino acids. J lost 5 bases, V lost 1 base, and 7 bases had no gene match. In nucleotides, the CDR3 is TGCGCCAGCAGCCAAGGCGAGCGGGGATTGGAGACCCAGTACTTC. Residues: CASSQGERGLETQYF.

Concerning this clonotype itself: Possible read error: a much larger clone is one base away. This chain links TRBV11-2 with TRBJ2-5, with 9 bases matching TRBD2. Germline V gene data show CDR1 as SGHAT and CDR2 as FQNNGV. CDR3 size: 16 residues. In DNA form, the CDR3 reads TGTGCCAGCAGCTTAGATAGCGGGGGAAGGGGGGAGACCCATTACTTC. Residues: CASSLDSGGRGETHYF.

This clonotype was found many times. This chain links TRBV7-9 with TRBJ2-2; D uncertain. The CDR3 has 15 amino acids. V lost 6 bases to trimming and J lost 4 bases, with 15 bases between them. The germline V gene has CDR1 SEHNR and CDR2 FQNEAQ (reference sequence). As DNA, the CDR3 is TGTGCCAGCAGTTCCGACGGTCAGTTCACCGGGGAGCTGTTTTTT. Its translation: CASSSDGQFTGELFF.

The sample holds many counts of this clonotype. The rearrangement joins TRBV5-1 to TRBJ2-2; 9 bases agree with TRBD1. V shed 5 bases and J 4 bases; nucleotides not matched to a gene: 6. There are 15 residues in the CDR3. Germline lookup yields CDR1 SGHRS and CDR2 YFSETQ. The CDR3 sequence is CASRPGTGFTGELFF. The CDR3, as DNA: TGCGCCAGCAGGCCCGGGACAGGGTTCACCGGGGAGCTGTTTTTT.

This clonotype was seen many times. The chain employs TRBV6-5 and TRBJ2-7; 8 bases map to TRBD1. CDR1 is MNHEY and CDR2 is SVGAGI in the germline V gene. V dropped 6 bases and J dropped 8; count of bases not matched to a gene: 12. The CDR3 is 14 amino acids. CDR3 bases: TGTGCCAGCAGCCCCGGGACAGGAGGAAACAAGCAGTACGTC. It translates to CASSPGTGGNKQYV.

This clonotype was seen a few times. This chain joins TRBV7-9 and TRBJ1-1; D not certain. Trimming removed 5 bases at V and 1 base at J, with 17 bases between. Germline CDR1 SEHNR, CDR2 FQNEAQ (reference sequence). The length of the CDR3 is 16 residues. CDR3 bases: TGTGCCAGCAGCCACACCCCTAGGGATTCGAACACTGAAGCTTTCTTT. Translated, it gives CASSHTPRDSNTEAFF. The complete variable domain, with remaining parts taken from reference TRBV7-9 and TRBJ1-1, reads DTGVSQNPRHKITKRGQNVTFRCDPISEHNRLYWYRQTLGQGPEFLTYFQNEAQLEKSRLLSDRFSAERPKGSFSTLEIQRTEQGDSAMYLCASSHTPRDSNTEAFFGQGTRLTVV.

This clonotype was detected ten times or more. The chain combines TRBV12-3 or TRBV12-4 with TRBJ1-1, with D maybe TRBD1 (6 bases). V lost 7 bases, J lost 8 bases, and 14 bases lay in between. The CDR3 is 12 residues long. CDR3 sequence reads: CASTSSGTEAFF. CDR3 sequence (DNA): TGTGCCAGCACCTCGTCCGGGACAGAAGCTTTCTTT.

This clonotype appeared a few times. This chain links TRBV5-1 with TRBJ2-5; TRBD2 is a possible D gene (5 bases). Germline V gives CDR1 SGHRS, CDR2 YFSETQ. This CDR3 has 14 amino acids. With 4 bases removed from V and 3 bases from J, the gap between germline ends came to 13 bases. The CDR3 spells CASSEGLGEETQYF. For the CDR3, the DNA is TGCGCCAGCAGCGAGGGCCTCGGGGAAGAGACCCAGTACTTC.

This clonotype was seen many times. The chain links TRBV27 to TRBJ2-3; 10 bases align to TRBD2. Unmatched junction bases numbered 24, after V lost 4 bases and J lost 2 bases. There are 22 residues in the CDR3. Per the germline V gene, CDR1 is MNHEY and CDR2 is SMNVEV (reference sequence). CDR3 sequence: CASSYRLGGHLPSGGPTDTQYF. Written as DNA, the CDR3 is TGTGCCAGCAGTTATCGCCTTGGGGGCCATCTACCTAGCGGGGGCCCCACAGATACGCAGTATTTT.

In this sample, this clonotype turned up many times. The chain links TRBV7-8 to TRBJ2-5; D not resolved. Germline CDR1 and CDR2: SGHVS and FQNEAQ. Trimming removed 1 base from V and 1 base from J, with 7 bases in between. This CDR3 has 14 residues. The CDR3: CASSLGAAQETQYF. CDR3 DNA sequence: TGTGCCAGCAGCTTAGGGGCGGCCCAAGAGACCCAGTACTTC.

This clonotype was recorded at least ten times. The chain couples TRBV5-1 to TRBJ2-5; the match to TRBD1 covers 9 bases. The CDR3 length is 17 residues. V was clipped by 2 bases and J by 5 bases; unmatched bases: 13. Germline CDR1 SGHRS, CDR2 YFSETQ. This chain's CDR3 is CASSFDPRTGEEETQYF. The CDR3 region has the DNA TGCGCCAGCAGCTTTGACCCTCGGACAGGGGAGGAGGAGACCCAGTACTTC.

This clonotype was seen at least ten times. The chain has TRBV6-4 and TRBJ2-3; TRBD2 might be the D (6 bases). The germline CDR1 and CDR2 sequences are MRHNA and SNTAGT. The CDR3 runs to 15 residues. Deletions cut 0 bases from V and 2 bases from J, with 9 bases between. The CDR3 sequence is CASSDSSSATDTQYF. The CDR3 coding sequence is TGTGCCAGCAGTGACTCGTCTAGCGCCACAGATACGCAGTATTTT.

In this sample, this clonotype turned up a few times. The chain joins TRBV20-1 to TRBJ2-3, with 11 bases fitting TRBD2. J was trimmed by 3 bases and V by 6 bases; bases with no gene match: 5. There are 14 residues in the CDR3. Germline V gene data show CDR1 as DFQATT and CDR2 as SNEGSKA (reference sequence). DNA for the CDR3: TGCAGTGCCGCACGACTAGCGGGGACAGATACGCAGTATTTT. It translates to CSAARLAGTDTQYF.

The sample holds many counts of this clonotype. The chain carries TRBV11-2 and TRBJ2-1; perhaps TRBD1 as D (6 bases). Trimming left V 5 bases short and J 1 base short, with 12 bases between. The CDR3 loop spans 15 amino acids. CDR1 and CDR2 from the germline V gene are SGHAT and FQNNGV. CDR3 protein: CASSVGRGSYNEQFF. The CDR3 DNA sequence: TGTGCCAGCAGCGTTGGAAGGGGGTCCTACAATGAGCAGTTCTTC.

V is TRBV11-2 and J is TRBJ2-1; D perhaps matches TRBD1 (6 bases). Germline loops: CDR1 SGHAT, CDR2 FQNNGV. The CDR3 covers 18 residues. V was pared by 5 bases and J by 3 bases, with 23 bases between. The DNA of the CDR3 is TGTGCCAGCAGCATACTGACCGGGACACAGGAAAACTACAATGAGCAGTTCTTC. It is translated as CASSILTGTQENYNEQFF. Full variable domain (missing parts from reference TRBV11-2 and TRBJ2-1): EAGVAQSPRYKIIEKRQSVAFWCNPISGHATLYWYQQILGQGPKLLIQFQNNGVVDDSQLPKDRFSAERLKGVDSTLKIQPAKLEDSAVYLCASSILTGTQENYNEQFFGPGTRLTVL.

The chain uses TRBV7-6 and TRBJ2-5; 8 bases align to TRBD2. Germline V gene sequence: CDR1 SGHVS, CDR2 FNYEAQ. The CDR3 has 17 residues. J was trimmed by 4 bases and V by 1 base; bases with no gene match: 11. The CDR3 sequence: CASSLVSGGSGRETQYF. The CDR3 DNA reads as TGTGCCAGCAGCTTAGTTTCGGGGGGGAGCGGTCGAGAGACCCAGTACTTC.

This clonotype was seen more than once but under ten times. The rearrangement joins TRBV6-1 to TRBJ1-3; tentative D call: TRBD1 (6 bases). V gave up 11 bases and J gave up 1 base, with 18 bases separating them. Germline lookup yields CDR1 MNHNS and CDR2 SASEGT. The CDR3 sequence is 15 residues long. CDR3 sequence (DNA): TGTGCCCTAAGCGGAACAGGGTTTTCTGGAAACACCATATATTTT. Protein sequence: CALSGTGFSGNTIYF.

Ten or more counts support this clonotype. The chain uses TRBV6-5 and TRBJ2-7; either TRBD1 or TRBD2 may supply D (5 bases each). CDR3 size: 16 residues. Trimming cost V 2 bases and J 5 bases, with 19 bases left between them. Looked up from germline, CDR1 is MNHEY and CDR2 is SVGAGI. The CDR3 loop is CASSYPLGTGAHEQYF. Here the CDR3 DNA reads TGTGCCAGCAGTTACCCCCTTGGGACCGGGGCCCACGAGCAGTACTTC.

In its sample, this clonotype was seen a few times. The gene calls are TRBV29-1 and TRBJ1-3; D is unclear. The CDR3 covers 14 residues. Germline CDR1 reads SQVTM; CDR2 reads ANQGSEA. V lost 0 bases and J lost 0, with 6 bases in between. The CDR3 DNA follows: TGCAGCGTTGAAGATGAGTACTCTGGAAACACCATATATTTT. Its translation is CSVEDEYSGNTIYF. The variable domain in full, completed from reference TRBV29-1 and TRBJ1-3, reads SAVISQKPSRDICQRGTSLTIQCQVDSQVTMMFWYRQQPGQSLTLIATANQGSEATYESGFVIDKFPISRPNLTFSTLTVSNMSPEDSSIYLCSVEDEYSGNTIYFGEGSWLTVV.

This clonotype was seen at least ten times. The V call is TRBV29-1, the J call TRBJ2-1; 9 bases are a match to TRBD1. CDR1 and CDR2 (germline): SQVTM, ANQGSEA. Trimming at V came to 6 bases and at J to 6 bases, leaving 6 bases not matched to a gene. CDR3 length: 13 amino acids. CDR3 amino acids: CSVPGQGINEQFF. In nucleotides, the CDR3 is TGCAGCGTCCCGGGACAGGGTATCAATGAGCAGTTCTTC.